This T cell receptor (beta chain) comes out of a study of PD-1 blockade in classical Hodgkin lymphoma. Study-wide points: Sources of repertoire differences remain undefined, possibly disease activity or prior therapy. Newly diagnosed patients reportedly had lower baseline TCR diversity than healthy donors.

As to this clone: What it recognizes is unknown.

With 6 bases clipped from V and 9 bases from J, the junction kept 19 bases outside the gene matches. The CDR3 loop spans 18 amino acids. From germline, CDR1 is MDHEN and CDR2 SYDVKM. This sample's time point: newly diagnosed, previously untreated cHL patient sample. It was by magnetic negative selection that CD8+ T cells were isolated from thawed PBMCs. Comparison PBMCs came from previously untreated, newly diagnosed classical Hodgkin lymphoma patients. Only in-frame clones appear in the TCRdb table, and some are missing; sequencing was by immunoSEQ multiplex PCR. The sample yields 10,000 or so clones, 85% to 90% seen once.

Sequenced sample: CD8+ T cells from blood. This sequence was found in a human donor with classical Hodgkin lymphoma. The chain combines TRBV28 with TRBJ2-1; TRBD2 aligns across 11 bases. The CDR3 loop reads CASSPGTAGTSGRGEQFF. The CDR3 region has the DNA TGTGCCAGCAGCCCCGGGACAGCCGGGACTAGCGGCCGAGGTGAGCAGTTCTTC.